These T cell receptor beta chains were read from a single sample in a study of identical twins. TCRdb recomputed calls from the 5' RACE reads with MiXCR, one row per CDR3 protein. The sample consists of hundreds of thousands of distinct CDR3 sequences, around an eighth of them appearing once. Another study also made use of these data, one on yellow fever vaccine responses in identical twins.

Sequenced: PBMCs. The receptor set was obtained from a woman aged 18-30 years in good health. The CDR3 runs from the conserved cysteine through the conserved F or W. The D gene is left open where the match is weak. Expanded clones get a size class; other rows say once, few or many, or leave the size out.

abundance: once; j_gene: TRBJ2-4; d_gene: -; v_gene: TRBV11-3; CDR3nt: TGTGCCAGCAGCTTAGCTGAGGGACTAGCCAAAAACATTCAGTACTTC; CDR3aa: CASSLAEGLAKNIQYF
abundance: many; j_gene: TRBJ1-1; d_gene: TRBD1; v_gene: TRBV6-1; CDR3nt: TGTGCCAGTACTAATACAGGGGGATACACTGAAGCTTTCTTT; CDR3aa: CASTNTGGYTEAFF
abundance: few; j_gene: TRBJ1-3; d_gene: TRBD1; v_gene: TRBV20-1; CDR3nt: TGCAGTGCTAGAACGACAGGGTTCAACACCATATATTTT; CDR3aa: CSARTTGFNTIYF
abundance: many; j_gene: TRBJ2-7; d_gene: TRBD2; v_gene: TRBV29-1; CDR3nt: TGCAGCGTTGAAGACCATAGCGGGAGGGAAGTCTACGAGCAGTACTTC; CDR3aa: CSVEDHSGREVYEQYF
abundance: -; j_gene: TRBJ2-6; d_gene: TRBD1; v_gene: TRBV9; CDR3nt: TGTGCCAGCAGCCCTAGGGGACAGGAGAGCTCTGGGGCCAACGTCCTGACTTTC; CDR3aa: CASSPRGQESSGANVLTF
abundance: -; j_gene: TRBJ2-6; d_gene: -; v_gene: TRBV4-2; CDR3nt: TGTGCCAGCAGCCAAAAAGGGCAGGGTAGCTCTGGGGCCAACGTCCTGACTTTC; CDR3aa: CASSQKGQGSSGANVLTF
abundance: many; j_gene: TRBJ2-1; d_gene: TRBD2; v_gene: TRBV4-2; CDR3nt: TGTGCCAGCAGCCAAGCCCTAGCGGGTTACAATGAGCAGTTCTTC; CDR3aa: CASSQALAGYNEQFF
abundance: few; j_gene: TRBJ1-1; d_gene: -; v_gene: TRBV14; CDR3nt: TGTGCCAGCAGCCAGCAAACATCGAACACTGAAGCTTTCTTT; CDR3aa: CASSQQTSNTEAFF
abundance: few; j_gene: TRBJ2-1; d_gene: TRBD2; v_gene: TRBV5-1; CDR3nt: TGCGCCAGCAGCTTGGAAGGGACTAGCGGGATCTATGAGCAGTTCTTC; CDR3aa: CASSLEGTSGIYEQFF
abundance: few; j_gene: TRBJ2-1; d_gene: TRBD2; v_gene: TRBV10-3; CDR3nt: TGTGCCATCAAAGGGACTAGCGGAATAACCGCCAATGAGCAGTTCTTC; CDR3aa: CAIKGTSGITANEQFF